Listed here are 8 T cell receptor beta chains from one sample, sequenced in a study of blood T cells in healthy people across ages (dated by TCRdb to about 2015). Libraries were built with 5' RACE. The reads were generated on an Illumina HiSeq 2500. A second PCR of roughly 6 to 12 cycles was run with a J-beta primer mix and a sample-barcoded 5' primer. In TCRdb, the public reads were trimmed at Q25 with fastp and aligned with MiXCR, with productive beta chains retained. A single entry per CDR3 protein holds the most common genes and DNA from its merged rows. This sample has approximately 680,000 distinct CDR3 sequences in its table, and 32% of those were observed once. Less than 20% of the sample is in the top ten clones. Sequenced: blood. These receptors were collected from a woman aged 80 or over in good health. Donor details come from another sample of the same person, matched by shared clones.

The V call is TRBV6-1, the J call TRBJ1-5; TRBD1 matches at 7 bases. The CDR3 extends over 14 amino acids. J lost 6 bases, V lost 7 bases, and 9 bases had no gene match. In germline, CDR1 is MNHNS, CDR2 SASEGT. CDR3 sequence (DNA): TGTGCCAGCACCGGGACAGCGGGCGGTCAGCCCCAGCATTTT. Residues: CASTGTAGGQPQHF.

This clonotype was recorded many times. V gene TRBV4-1 combines with J gene TRBJ2-3, with 8 bases lining up with TRBD1. Germline V CDR1 and CDR2: MGHRA, YSYEKL. The V segment lost 3 bases and the J segment 0 bases; nucleotides outside the gene matches: 2. The CDR3 consists of 15 residues. The CDR3 bases are TGCGCCAGCAGCCAGGACAGGGCTAGCACAGATACGCAGTATTTT. It codes for CASSQDRASTDTQYF.

V and J are TRBV6-6 and TRBJ2-7; possible D gene TRBD2, 5 bases. V gave up 10 bases and J gave up 2 bases, with 18 bases separating them. Germline CDR1 is MNHNY and CDR2 is SVGAGI (reference sequence). The CDR3 length is 14 residues. The CDR3 spells CATRGARPPYEQYF. As DNA, the CDR3 is TGTGCCACCCGGGGAGCCAGGCCCCCCTACGAGCAGTACTTC.

The chain employs TRBV4-3 and TRBJ1-1; possible D gene TRBD1, 5 bases. V lost 5 bases to trimming and J lost 3 bases, with 13 bases between them. The CDR3 sequence is 14 residues long. The germline CDR1 and CDR2 sequences are LGHNA and YSLEER. This chain's CDR3 is CASSARGRDTEAFF. The CDR3 bases are TGCGCCAGCAGCGCCCGGGGGAGGGACACTGAAGCTTTCTTT.

This clonotype was seen repeatedly, ten times or more. The rearrangement links TRBV5-1 to TRBJ2-3; D not certain. The germline V gene encodes CDR1 SGHRS and CDR2 YFSETQ. V lost 6 bases, J lost 2 bases, and 13 bases lay in between. The CDR3 consists of 14 residues. The CDR3 loop reads CASTQGQTTDTQYF. DNA of the CDR3: TGCGCCAGCACCCAAGGGCAAACCACAGATACGCAGTATTTT.

Remarks on this clonotype: One base away lies a much larger clone, so this may be a sequencing read error. The CDR3 loop reads CSASGALAGSEQYF. The CDR3 DNA is TGCAGTGCTAGTGGGGCTCTAGCGGGGAGTGAGCAGTACTTC. J is TRBJ2-5 and V is TRBV20-1; TRBD2 agrees at 9 bases. Germline-derived CDR1 and CDR2 are DFQATT and SNEGSKA (reference sequence). J lost 11 bases, V lost 3 bases, and 13 bases had no gene match. This CDR3 comprises 14 residues.

This clonotype came up many times. This rearrangement joins TRBV3-1 to TRBJ1-5; 9 nucleotides line up with TRBD1. The germline V gene has CDR1 LGHDT and CDR2 YNNKEL (reference sequence). The V segment lost 2 bases and the J segment 2 bases; nucleotides outside the gene matches: 13. The CDR3 contains 19 residues. The CDR3: CASSQRGQGNEVGNQPQHF. The DNA for the CDR3 is TGTGCCAGCAGCCAAAGGGGACAGGGAAATGAGGTTGGCAATCAGCCCCAGCATTTT.

A note on this clonotype: This may stem from a read error, because a much larger clone lies one nucleotide away. The gene calls are TRBV29-1 and TRBJ2-1; 8 positions match TRBD1. This CDR3 has 17 amino acids. Germline assignment: CDR1 SQVTM and CDR2 ANQGSEA. CDR3 DNA sequence: TGCGGCGTTGAAGGGAATTTCGGACAGGGCCGTTACAATGAGCAGTTCTTC. Translated: CGVEGNFGQGRYNEQFF.